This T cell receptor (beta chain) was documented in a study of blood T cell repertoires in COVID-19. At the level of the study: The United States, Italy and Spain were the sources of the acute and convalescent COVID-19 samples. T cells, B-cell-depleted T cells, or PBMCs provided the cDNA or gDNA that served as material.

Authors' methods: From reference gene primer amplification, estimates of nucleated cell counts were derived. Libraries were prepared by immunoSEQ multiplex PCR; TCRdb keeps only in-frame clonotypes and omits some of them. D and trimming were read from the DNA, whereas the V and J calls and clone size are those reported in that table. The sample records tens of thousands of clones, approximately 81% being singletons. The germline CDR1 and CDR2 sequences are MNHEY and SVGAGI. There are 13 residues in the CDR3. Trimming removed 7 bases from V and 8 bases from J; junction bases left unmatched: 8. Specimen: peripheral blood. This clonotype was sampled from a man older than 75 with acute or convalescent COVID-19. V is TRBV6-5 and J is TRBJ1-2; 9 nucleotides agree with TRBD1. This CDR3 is CASTPGQGGGYTF. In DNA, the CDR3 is TGTGCCAGCACCCCGGGACAGGGAGGAGGCTACACCTTC.